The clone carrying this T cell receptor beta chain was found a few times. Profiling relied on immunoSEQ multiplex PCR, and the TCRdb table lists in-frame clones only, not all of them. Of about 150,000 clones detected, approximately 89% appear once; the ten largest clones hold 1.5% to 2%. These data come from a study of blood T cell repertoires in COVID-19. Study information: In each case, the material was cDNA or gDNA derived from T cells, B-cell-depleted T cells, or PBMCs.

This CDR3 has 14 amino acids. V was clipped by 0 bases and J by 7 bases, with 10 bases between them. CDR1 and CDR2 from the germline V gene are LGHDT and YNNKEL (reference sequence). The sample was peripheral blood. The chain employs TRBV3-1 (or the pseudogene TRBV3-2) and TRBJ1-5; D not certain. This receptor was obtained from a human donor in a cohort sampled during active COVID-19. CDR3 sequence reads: CASSQDTRFQPQHF. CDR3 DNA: TGTGCCAGCAGCCAAGATACTCGGTTCCAGCCCCAGCATTTT.